A single sample is the source of the 26 T cell receptor beta chains below, sequenced in a study of cytomegalovirus exposure and HLA in healthy donors. PCR was performed using 60 Vbeta and 13 Jbeta primers. Generated by immunoSEQ multiplex PCR, the TCRdb table keeps only in-frame clones and is missing some. The profile covers about 99,000 clones, with 60% to 80% appearing a single time and roughly 5.9% taken by the ten largest. Sequencing input: PBMCs. The receptors shown here come from a man aged 60 to 69 in good health and CMV-seropositive.

This chain connects TRBV18 to TRBJ1-1; D gene unclear. The CDR3 consists of 13 residues. V gave up 3 bases and J gave up 5 bases, with 10 bases separating them. CDR1 is KGHSH and CDR2 is LQKENI in the germline V gene. In DNA, the CDR3 is TGTGCCAGCTCACCCGCGACGGAGACTGAAGCTTTCTTT. Its translation is CASSPATETEAFF.

The chain couples TRBV19 to TRBJ2-7; D is undetermined. CDR1 is LNHDA, CDR2 SQIVND, per germline (reference sequence). V shed 3 bases and J shed 6 bases, with 6 bases lying between them. This CDR3 contains 11 residues. CDR3 residues: CASSITGEQYF. The DNA of the CDR3 is TGTGCCAGTAGTATTACCGGCGAGCAGTACTTC.

This chain joins TRBV5-1 and TRBJ2-1; 12 bases fit TRBD2. Germline loops: CDR1 SGHRS, CDR2 YFSETQ. The CDR3 sequence is 17 residues long. V was clipped by 4 bases and J by 0 bases; unmatched bases: 5. The CDR3 is CASSPGLAGLSYNEQFF. As DNA, the CDR3 is TGCGCCAGCAGCCCGGGACTAGCGGGTCTCTCCTACAATGAGCAGTTCTTC.

The chain carries TRBV14 and TRBJ1-1; TRBD1 agrees at 8 bases. In germline, CDR1 is SGHDN, CDR2 FVKESK. The CDR3 has 13 residues. Trimming removed 2 bases from V and 7 bases from J; junction bases left unmatched: 3. CDR3 protein: CASSQQGAGEAFF. In DNA, the CDR3 is TGTGCCAGCAGCCAACAGGGGGCGGGTGAAGCTTTCTTT.

The rearrangement joins TRBV7-9 to TRBJ2-7; TRBD1 matches at 11 bases. The V segment lost 6 bases and the J segment 5 bases; nucleotides outside the gene matches: 6. The CDR3 covers 14 residues. Germline V gene lookup returns CDR1 SEHNR and CDR2 FQNEAQ (reference sequence). DNA for the CDR3: TGTGCCAGCAGGTTGGACAGGGGGCTTGACGAGCAGTACTTC. It is translated as CASRLDRGLDEQYF.

In this sample, this clone turned up a few times. V gene TRBV6-5 combines with J gene TRBJ1-2, with D perhaps matching TRBD1 (6 bases). This CDR3 spans 15 amino acids. Trimming took off 2 bases at V and 5 bases at J, with 15 bases between the two ends. Looked up from germline, CDR1 is MNHEY and CDR2 is SVGAGI. In DNA form, the CDR3 reads TGTGCCAGCAGTTACGGTGGGGGCGTTCGGTATGGCTACACCTTC. Translated: CASSYGGGVRYGYTF.

The chain employs TRBV4-1 and TRBJ2-2; 9 bases match TRBD2. Germline trimming cut 7 bases from V and 4 bases from J; bases unmatched to any gene: 7. This CDR3 comprises 15 residues. Germline CDR1 and CDR2: MGHRA and YSYEKL. The DNA for the CDR3 is TGCGCCAGCACCGCGGGGGGGCTCGGCACCGGGGAGCTGTTTTTT. As protein: CASTAGGLGTGELFF.

The rearrangement joins TRBV5-1 to TRBJ1-3; 9 bases match TRBD1. With 5 bases clipped from V and 3 bases from J, the junction kept 3 bases outside the gene matches. The CDR3 is made up of 14 amino acids. CDR1 and CDR2 from the germline V gene are SGHRS and YFSETQ. CDR3 nucleotides: TGCGCCAGCAGACCGGGACAGGGTGGAAACACCATATATTTT. Protein product: CASRPGQGGNTIYF.

V and J are TRBV18 and TRBJ1-2; 9 bases align to TRBD1. V lost 0 bases and J lost 5; bases outside the gene matches: 7. The CDR3 spans 16 residues. Germline CDR1 and CDR2: KGHSH and LQKENI. CDR3 residues: CASSPPGTGSLYGYTF. CDR3 DNA sequence: TGTGCCAGCTCACCACCTGGGACAGGGTCCCTGTATGGCTACACCTTC.

V and J are TRBV7-8 and TRBJ1-4, with D hard to call. V shed 5 bases and J shed 0 bases, with 7 bases lying between them. Germline CDR1 is SGHVS and CDR2 is FQNEAQ. The CDR3 runs 14 residues. The CDR3 region is CASSALATNEKLFF. CDR3 nucleotides: TGTGCCAGCAGCGCACTCGCAACTAATGAAAAACTGTTTTTT.

The chain recombines TRBV6-1 with TRBJ1-1; the D is unclear. The CDR3 consists of 11 residues. Germline values: CDR1 MNHNS, CDR2 SASEGT. Trimming removed 7 bases from V and 6 bases from J, with 9 bases in between. The CDR3 is CASTGPAEAFF. The CDR3 DNA reads as TGTGCCAGCACCGGTCCCGCTGAAGCTTTCTTT.

This clone was recorded a few times. This chain links TRBV27 with TRBJ2-7; 7 bases match TRBD2. CDR1 MNHEY and CDR2 SMNVEV come from the germline V gene (reference sequence). This CDR3 is built from 14 residues. V was clipped by 5 bases and J by 3 bases; unmatched bases: 7. The CDR3 bases are TGTGCCAGCAGTATAGACCCGGGGGGCTACGAGCAGTACTTC. It encodes CASSIDPGGYEQYF.

The chain links TRBV10-2 to TRBJ1-5; D is unresolved. Germline CDR1 is WSHSY and CDR2 is SAAADI. CDR3 length: 13 residues. Trimming took off 7 bases at V and 4 bases at J, with 11 bases between the two ends. The CDR3 loop is CASKDGGNQPQHF. CDR3 nucleotide sequence: TGCGCCAGCAAGGATGGAGGAAATCAGCCCCAGCATTTT.

The chain couples TRBV6-5 to TRBJ1-2; D gene ambiguous. Germline assignment: CDR1 MNHEY and CDR2 SVGAGI. The V end lost 6 bases, the J end lost 6 bases, and 17 bases lay between the germline ends. The CDR3 runs to 14 residues. The CDR3 spells CASSAAFRRDGYTF. Written as DNA, the CDR3 is TGTGCCAGCAGCGCCGCTTTTCGTCGGGATGGCTACACCTTC.

The DNA of the CDR3 is TGTGCCAGCAGCTCAACGACCGGGATCCGGGGCTACACCTTC. Translating it yields CASSSTTGIRGYTF. This chain joins TRBV5-4 and TRBJ1-2, with D uncertain. Deletions cut 3 bases from V and 8 bases from J, with 17 bases between. CDR1 SGHNT and CDR2 YYREEE come from the germline V gene (reference sequence). The CDR3 is made up of 14 amino acids.

This clone has just one count. The genes are TRBV11-2 and TRBJ2-3, with TRBD2 matching over 10 bases. CDR1 SGHAT and CDR2 FQNNGV come from the germline V gene. The CDR3 has 16 residues. Germline trimming cut 1 base from V and 1 base from J; bases unmatched to any gene: 2. The CDR3 bases are TGTGCCAGCAGCTTAGTTACTAGCGGGGGCACAGATACGCAGTATTTT. Translation gives CASSLVTSGGTDTQYF.

The chain carries TRBV18 and TRBJ1-4; maybe TRBD1 (6 bases). This CDR3 is 15 amino acids long. CDR1 KGHSH and CDR2 LQKENI come from the germline V gene. Trimming took 0 bases from V and 5 from J, leaving 10 bases between them. The CDR3 protein is CASSPPNRENEKLFF. CDR3 DNA: TGTGCCAGCTCACCACCGAACAGGGAAAATGAAAAACTGTTTTTT.

The V call is TRBV5-1, the J call TRBJ1-1; D remains unclear. The CDR3 sequence is 14 residues long. The germline gives CDR1 SGHRS, CDR2 YFSETQ. V lost 6 bases and J 6 bases, leaving 18 bases between the germline ends. The CDR3 sequence: CASKVKEGSAEAFF. CDR3 in DNA: TGCGCCAGCAAAGTCAAGGAGGGCAGTGCTGAAGCTTTCTTT.

The V gene is TRBV11-2, the J gene TRBJ2-3; 13 nucleotides line up with TRBD2. The CDR3 has 16 amino acids. The germline gives CDR1 SGHAT, CDR2 FQNNGV. The V segment lost 5 bases and the J segment 2 bases; nucleotides outside the gene matches: 4. CDR3 coding DNA: TGTGCCAGCAGCCTGACTAGCGGGGGGTTCACAGATACGCAGTATTTT. Protein product: CASSLTSGGFTDTQYF.

The chain has TRBV15 and TRBJ1-1; D unclear. The V end was cut by 0 bases, the J end by 0 bases, with 14 bases between. The CDR3 consists of 17 residues. Germline CDR1 reads LNHNV; CDR2 reads YYDKDF (reference sequence). The CDR3: CATSRDRGSTMNTEAFF. CDR3 DNA: TGTGCCACCAGCAGAGATCGAGGTAGTACTATGAACACTGAAGCTTTCTTT.

The chain links TRBV30 to TRBJ2-3; possible D gene TRBD1, 5 bases. CDR1 and CDR2 from the germline V gene are GTSNPN and SVGIG (reference sequence). CDR3 length equals 17 residues. With 0 bases removed from V and 0 bases from J, the gap between germline ends came to 16 bases. The CDR3 DNA follows: TGTGCCTGGAGTGTACTCGGAACAGGAACTAGCACAGATACGCAGTATTTT. This encodes CAWSVLGTGTSTDTQYF.

This clone has a handful of counts. CDR3 sequence (DNA): TGTGCCAGCACCTCTAGGGACAGGGCGTACGAGCAGTACTTC. Translating it yields CASTSRDRAYEQYF. The chain links TRBV7-9 to TRBJ2-7, with TRBD1 matching over 9 bases. Losses at the gene ends were 7 bases for V and 4 bases for J; bases not matched to a gene: 8. Germline V gene lookup returns CDR1 SEHNR and CDR2 FQNEAQ (reference sequence). The CDR3 length is 14 residues.

This clone showed up just a few times. The CDR3 protein is CASRQSSDNEQFF. In DNA, the CDR3 is TGTGCCAGCAGACAGAGTTCGGACAATGAGCAGTTCTTC. The chain couples TRBV2 to TRBJ2-1; D gene ambiguous. The V end lost 6 bases, the J end lost 5 bases, and 11 bases lay between the germline ends. Germline lookup yields CDR1 SNHLY and CDR2 FYNNEI. CDR3 size: 13 residues.

The chain has TRBV27 and TRBJ2-2; 7 bases agree with TRBD1. V lost 2 bases and J lost 1; bases outside the gene matches: 4. The CDR3 is made up of 16 amino acids. Germline V lookup: CDR1 MNHEY, CDR2 SMNVEV (reference sequence). The CDR3 nucleotides read TGTGCCAGCAGTTTACACTGGACAGGGAACACCGGGGAGCTGTTTTTT. It encodes CASSLHWTGNTGELFF.

The count of this clone is one. The DNA of the CDR3 is TGTGCCAGCAGCTCGGGACAGTTACAGTTCTTC. Its translation: CASSSGQLQFF. The chain joins TRBV7-7 to TRBJ2-1, with 7 bases fitting TRBD1. V was pared by 4 bases and J by 13 bases, with 4 bases of the junction left unmatched. From germline, CDR1 is SSHAT and CDR2 FNYEAQ (reference sequence). CDR3 length: 11 amino acids.

This clone was seen more than once but under ten times. The chain carries TRBV4-1 and TRBJ1-6; a weak D match, TRBD1 (6 bases). Trimming took off 0 bases at V and 4 bases at J, with 13 bases between the two ends. Germline CDR1 reads MGHRA; CDR2 reads YSYEKL. The CDR3 length is 17 residues. The CDR3: CASSQEGGVGYNSPLHF. CDR3 sequence (DNA): TGCGCCAGCAGCCAAGAAGGGGGAGTAGGATATAATTCACCCCTCCACTTT.